The 20 T cell receptor beta chains below all came from one sample that was sequenced in a study of shared clonotypes between healthy human individuals. Assay used: immunoSEQ multiplex PCR; TCRdb lists only in-frame clones, some missing. Among about 2 million clones listed, roughly 95% were seen once. CD8 cells classed as naive were CD45RO-negative and positively selected for CCR7, excluding terminally differentiated effector memory CD45RA+ cells. The specimen was naive CD8+ T cells sorted from blood. The source of these receptors is a man between 18 and 35 years old in good health.

This chain joins TRBV27 and TRBJ1-6; D gene ambiguous. Trimming stripped 5 bases from V and 7 bases from J, with 12 bases between. Germline CDR1 reads MNHEY; CDR2 reads SMNVEV (reference sequence). The CDR3 runs 14 residues. CDR3 region: CASSPGLMNSPLHF. For the CDR3, the DNA is TGTGCCAGCAGTCCCGGACTTATGAATTCACCCCTCCACTTT.

The chain is built from TRBV27 and TRBJ1-4; TRBD1 matches at 8 bases. The CDR3 extends over 17 amino acids. Per germline, CDR1 MNHEY and CDR2 SMNVEV (reference sequence). With V trimmed by 1 base and J by 0 bases, 4 bases remained unmatched. The CDR3 spells CASSLYGTGATNEKLFF. DNA for the CDR3: TGTGCCAGCAGTTTATATGGGACAGGTGCAACTAATGAAAAACTGTTTTTT.

CDR3 protein: CASSLAGGSGDEQYF. The DNA for the CDR3 is TGTGCCAGCAGCCTTGCCGGGGGTAGTGGGGACGAGCAGTACTTC. V and J are TRBV7-8 and TRBJ2-7; TRBD2 is a possible D gene (6 bases). Germline lookup yields CDR1 SGHVS and CDR2 FQNEAQ. The V gene lost 5 bases and the J gene lost 5 bases, with 19 bases spanning the gap. This CDR3 contains 15 residues.

V gene TRBV6-5 combines with J gene TRBJ1-6; D is ambiguous. Trimming pared 7 bases from V and 8 bases from J, leaving 18 bases between. The CDR3 has 15 amino acids. Germline V lookup: CDR1 MNHEY, CDR2 SVGAGI. CDR3 nucleotides: TGTGCCAGCACCCTCACTGACGAGGGATATTCACCCCTCCACTTT. Translating it yields CASTLTDEGYSPLHF.

V is TRBV29-1 and J is TRBJ2-7; D is unresolved. This CDR3 is 13 amino acids long. The germline V gene has CDR1 SQVTM and CDR2 ANQGSEA. V was pared by 5 bases and J by 0 bases, with 11 bases between. The chain's CDR3 is CSVCSAYSYEQYF. In nucleotides, the CDR3 is TGCAGCGTTTGCTCAGCATACTCCTACGAGCAGTACTTC.

The gene calls are TRBV7-9 and TRBJ2-4; D is uncertain. This CDR3 has 15 residues. CDR1 and CDR2 (germline): SEHNR, FQNEAQ (reference sequence). V lost 5 bases, J lost 3 bases, and 14 bases lay in between. The CDR3 region has the DNA TGTGCCAGCAGCACCGAACTAATAGACAAAAACATTCAGTACTTC. It codes for CASSTELIDKNIQYF. Combining the CDR3 with reference TRBV7-9 and TRBJ2-4 gives the whole variable domain DTGVSQNPRHKITKRGQNVTFRCDPISEHNRLYWYRQTLGQGPEFLTYFQNEAQLEKSRLLSDRFSAERPKGSFSTLEIQRTEQGDSAMYLCASSTELIDKNIQYFGAGTRLSVL.

A few counts support this clone. The V call is TRBV21-1, the J call TRBJ1-5; the table's D call TRBD1 went unverified against the DNA. TRBV21-1 is a recognized pseudogene. The CDR3 totals 16 residues. CDR3 protein: CASSPRPTGFNQPQHF. The CDR3 nucleotides are TGTGCCAGCAGCCCCCGTCCGACAGGGTTCAATCAGCCCCAGCATTTT.

The chain has TRBV27 and TRBJ2-3; D not certain. Trimming shortened V by 2 bases and J by 3 bases, and 6 bases separated the two germline ends. CDR3 length: 13 residues. From germline, CDR1 is MNHEY and CDR2 SMNVEV (reference sequence). In DNA form, the CDR3 reads TGTGCCAGCAGTTTAATGGCGACAGATACGCAGTATTTT. Its translation: CASSLMATDTQYF.

The chain links TRBV27 to TRBJ1-2, with D unresolved. Germline V gene lookup returns CDR1 MNHEY and CDR2 SMNVEV (reference sequence). V was cut by 0 bases and J by 2 bases, with 13 bases left in between. The CDR3 spans 16 residues. The chain's CDR3 is CASSLSWTAGNYGYTF. CDR3 nucleotides: TGTGCCAGCAGTTTATCCTGGACGGCCGGGAACTATGGCTACACCTTC.

The chain recombines TRBV6-5 with TRBJ1-1; 8 bases match TRBD1. The CDR3 sequence is 16 residues long. Unmatched junction bases numbered 5, after V lost 2 bases and J lost 0 bases. From germline, CDR1 is MNHEY and CDR2 SVGAGI. The CDR3 nucleotides are TGTGCCAGCAGTTACGACGGGACAGGAGTGAACACTGAAGCTTTCTTT. Amino acid sequence: CASSYDGTGVNTEAFF.

The chain is built from TRBV19 and TRBJ2-1; TRBD1 matches 7 bases. Germline CDR1 is LNHDA and CDR2 is SQIVND (reference sequence). CDR3 size: 14 residues. V shed 4 bases, J shed 2 bases, and the junction held 2 bases outside the gene matches. CDR3 nucleotide sequence: TGTGCCAGTAGTACGACAGGGACCTACAATGAGCAGTTCTTC. Its protein product is CASSTTGTYNEQFF.

This chain joins TRBV9 and TRBJ1-2; TRBD1 matches at 11 bases. The germline CDR1 and CDR2 sequences are SGDLS and YYNGEE. V lost 0 bases and J lost 3; bases outside the gene matches: 4. The CDR3 has 16 amino acids. Here the CDR3 reads CASSVGTGGWDYGYTF. The CDR3 DNA reads as TGTGCCAGCAGCGTAGGGACAGGGGGCTGGGACTATGGCTACACCTTC.

The rearrangement links TRBV4-3 to TRBJ2-7; 11 bases are shared with TRBD2. The germline V gene encodes CDR1 LGHNA and CDR2 YSLEER. The CDR3 spans 16 residues. V trimming: 4 bases; J trimming: 0 bases; junction bases outside the gene matches: 5. CDR3 in DNA: TGCGCCAGCAGCCGCACGGGACTAGCGGCCTCCTACGAGCAGTACTTC. It is translated as CASSRTGLAASYEQYF.

In DNA, the CDR3 is TGTGCCAGCAGCTTAGGCCCGGGGACGAACACTGAAGCTTTCTTT. Its translation: CASSLGPGTNTEAFF. The rearrangement uses TRBV7-6 and TRBJ1-1; D is possibly TRBD1 (5 bases). V dropped 1 base and J dropped 1 base, with 10 bases sitting between them. CDR3 length: 15 amino acids. Germline V lookup: CDR1 SGHVS, CDR2 FNYEAQ. The full variable domain, rest sourced from reference TRBV7-6 and TRBJ1-1, is GAGVSQSPRYKVTKRGQDVALRCDPISGHVSLYWYRQALGQGPEFLTYFNYEAQQDKSGLPNDRFSAERPEGSISTLTIQRTEQRDSAMYRCASSLGPGTNTEAFFGQGTRLTVV.

The chain couples TRBV27 to TRBJ1-5, with D perhaps matching TRBD1 (6 bases). V was clipped by 7 bases and J by 4 bases, with 17 bases between them. The length of the CDR3 is 15 residues. Germline V lookup: CDR1 MNHEY, CDR2 SMNVEV (reference sequence). The CDR3 region is CASNVRGDLNQPQHF. The CDR3 nucleotides are TGTGCCAGCAACGTAAGGGGGGACTTAAATCAGCCCCAGCATTTT.

The chain recombines TRBV14 with TRBJ2-7, with D unclear. The V gene lost 5 bases and the J gene lost 0 bases, with 5 bases spanning the gap. Germline values: CDR1 SGHDN, CDR2 FVKESK. CDR3 length: 12 amino acids. The CDR3 DNA sequence: TGTGCCAGCAGCGATAGCTCCTACGAGCAGTACTTC. Translated: CASSDSSYEQYF. The full variable domain, completed using reference TRBV14 and TRBJ2-7, is EAGVTQFPSHSVIEKGQTVTLRCDPISGHDNLYWYRRVMGKEIKFLLHFVKESKQDESGMPNNRFLAERTGGTYSTLKVQPAELEDSGVYFCASSDSSYEQYFGPGTRLTVT.

The rearrangement links TRBV29-1 to TRBJ1-2; TRBD1 might be the D (6 bases). From germline, CDR1 is SQVTM and CDR2 ANQGSEA. The CDR3 runs to 15 residues. V lost 1 base to trimming and J lost 1 base, with 13 bases between them. The CDR3 is CSVEGGLGRNYGYTF. The CDR3 bases are TGCAGCGTTGAAGGGGGGCTCGGTCGTAACTATGGCTACACCTTC.

To note about this clone: The sample holds other DNA sequences that translate to the same CDR3. CDR3 in DNA: TGTGCCAGCAGTTTAACCGGAACCGGGGAGCTGTTTTTT. It encodes CASSLTGTGELFF. The V gene is TRBV27, the J gene TRBJ2-2, with no clear D. The CDR3 totals 13 residues. Deletions cut 2 bases from V and 5 bases from J, with 6 bases between. Germline lookup yields CDR1 MNHEY and CDR2 SMNVEV (reference sequence).

The V call is TRBV12-1, the J call TRBJ1-1; the DNA was not compared with TRBD1, the D call given in the table. TRBV12-1 is deemed a pseudogene. There are 13 residues in the CDR3. The CDR3 DNA reads TGTGCCAGCAGCTTTAAGGGGGACACTGAAGCTTTCTTT. Its translation: CASSFKGDTEAFF.

The CDR3 reads CASPSGPSYNEQFF. In DNA, the CDR3 is TGTGCCAGCCCTAGCGGGCCTTCCTACAATGAGCAGTTCTTC. The J gene is TRBJ2-1, the V gene TRBV5-4, with 8 bases fitting TRBD2. CDR1 and CDR2 (germline): SGHNT, YYREEE (reference sequence). V dropped 7 bases and J dropped 1; count of bases not matched to a gene: 4. The CDR3 is 14 amino acids.